These T cell receptor beta chains were read from a single sample in a study of blood T cells in healthy people across ages. TCRdb re-called the 5' RACE reads through MiXCR, storing one row per CDR3 protein. The sample lists about 970,000 distinct CDR3 sequences, 51% occurring once. The sequencing sample was made of blood. The receptors come from a woman aged 55-70 years in good health. CDR3s include the opening cysteine and the closing phenylalanine or tryptophan. A D gene is named only where the DNA matches it firmly. Clone size is shown for a subset of rows, as once, few, many or a class of expanded clone.

>.|TRBJ2-6|TRBV11-2|.
CASSHYTDGANVLTF
TGTGCCAGCAGTCACTACACGGACGGGGCCAACGTCCTGACTTTC
>.|TRBJ2-7|TRBV3-1|.
CASSLPGDRSYEQYF
TGTGCCAGCAGCCTCCCAGGGGATCGGTCCTACGAGCAGTACTTC
>.|TRBJ2-7|TRBV7-8|.
CASSLIAVRDEQYF
TGTGCCAGCAGCTTAATAGCGGTCCGTGACGAGCAGTACTTC
>.|TRBJ2-7|TRBV7-9|.
CASSYHKTYEQYF
TGTGCCAGCAGCTACCATAAGACCTACGAGCAGTACTTC
>.|TRBJ2-3|TRBV6-5|.
CASRLSRADTQYF
TGTGCCAGCAGACTCTCTAGGGCAGATACGCAGTATTTT
>TRBD2|TRBJ2-7|TRBV15|once
CATSSGGLAGVEQYF
TGTGCCACCAGCAGCGGCGGACTAGCGGGAGTTGAGCAGTACTTC
>.|TRBJ2-5|TRBV28|few
CASRETQYF
TGTGCCAGCAGGGAGACCCAGTACTTC
>.|TRBJ1-1|TRBV28|once
CASRLGFDVAFF
TGTGCCAGCAGACTTGGGTTCGACGTGGCTTTCTTT
>.|TRBJ2-2|TRBV7-3|.
CASSLSRVQDTGELFF
TGTGCCAGCAGCTTATCGAGGGTTCAGGACACCGGGGAGCTGTTTTTT
>TRBD2|TRBJ2-7|TRBV4-3|.
CASSQGGLHSYEQYF
TGCGCCAGCAGCCAAGGGGGACTACACTCCTACGAGCAGTACTTC
>.|TRBJ1-2|TRBV20-1|.
CSARPTYGYTF
TGCAGTGCTAGACCGACCTATGGCTACACCTTC
>.|TRBJ1-2|TRBV29-1|many
CSAVSHPTDNYGYTF
TGCAGCGCTGTGTCCCATCCCACAGACAACTATGGCTACACCTTC
>.|TRBJ2-4|TRBV27|few
CASSTQGYNEQYF
TGTGCCAGCAGTACCCAGGGGTACAATGAGCAGTACTTC
>.|TRBJ2-7|TRBV19|.
CASSRIRHRSYEQYF
TGTGCCAGTAGTCGCATAAGACACCGCTCCTACGAGCAGTACTTC
>.|TRBJ2-1|TRBV7-2|few
CASSRTSRGQFF
TGTGCCAGCAGTCGGACCTCCCGGGGGCAGTTCTTC
>TRBD1|TRBJ2-7|TRBV20-1|once
CSAIQATGGNEQYF
TGCAGTGCCATCCAGGCAACAGGGGGAAACGAGCAGTACTTC
>.|TRBJ2-1|TRBV5-1|.
CASSSGGAVEQFF
TGCGCCAGCAGCTCGGGTGGGGCGGTTGAGCAGTTCTTC
>.|TRBJ2-5|TRBV15|.
CATSRDMKAQETQYF
TGTGCCACCAGCAGAGATATGAAGGCCCAAGAGACCCAGTACTTC
>TRBD2|TRBJ2-5|TRBV5-1|.
CASMRREVEETQYF
TGCGCCAGCATGCGGCGGGAGGTGGAAGAGACCCAGTACTTC
>TRBD2|TRBJ2-1|TRBV12-5|.
CDSGDSGGSSYNEQFF
TGTGATAGTGGTGATAGCGGGGGTAGCTCCTACAATGAGCAGTTCTTC
>TRBD1|TRBJ2-7|TRBV12-3/TRBV12-4|.
CASTVDRGYEQYF
TGTGCCAGCACAGTCGACAGGGGTTACGAGCAGTACTTC
>TRBD1|TRBJ2-7|TRBV29-1|few
CSVGGQGLEQYF
TGCAGCGTTGGGGGACAGGGCCTCGAGCAGTACTTC
>.|TRBJ2-2|TRBV7-9|.
CASSQTAWNNTGELFF
TGTGCCAGCAGCCAAACCGCGTGGAACAACACCGGGGAGCTGTTTTTT
>.|TRBJ2-3|TRBV29-1|.
CSVRFGRIRPDTQYF
TGCAGCGTCCGGTTCGGCAGGATTCGCCCAGATACGCAGTATTTT
>TRBD2|TRBJ2-7|TRBV20-1|.
CSASAAGTSRLEQYF
TGCAGTGCTAGCGCCGCCGGGACTAGCCGTCTCGAGCAGTACTTC
>.|TRBJ2-5|TRBV20-1|.
CSAGKQGTQYF
TGCAGTGCTGGAAAACAAGGGACCCAGTACTTC
>.|TRBJ2-4|TRBV20-1|.
CSASSRGAKNIQYF
TGCAGTGCATCCTCCCGAGGAGCCAAAAACATTCAGTACTTC
>.|TRBJ2-3|TRBV9|.
CASSVDAGLDTQYF
TGTGCCAGCAGCGTGGACGCAGGATTGGATACGCAGTATTTT
>TRBD1|TRBJ1-4|TRBV5-1|.
CASRAGTGNEKLFF
TGCGCCAGCAGGGCCGGGACAGGGAATGAAAAACTGTTTTTT
>.|TRBJ1-2|TRBV12-3/TRBV12-4|.
CASSLSVLPNYGYTF
TGTGCCAGCAGTTTATCGGTTCTCCCTAACTATGGCTACACCTTC
>.|TRBJ2-3|TRBV28|.
CASRTGTRTDTQYF
TGTGCCAGCCGGACGGGTACTCGGACAGATACGCAGTATTTT
>.|TRBJ2-1|TRBV20-1|.
CSVGGAHGLNEQFF
TGCAGTGTAGGGGGGGCCCACGGCCTCAATGAGCAGTTCTTC
>.|TRBJ2-7|TRBV5-6|.
CASSPRTLWNEQYF
TGTGCCAGCAGCCCAAGGACGTTGTGGAACGAGCAGTACTTC
>.|TRBJ2-5|TRBV1|few
CTSSSKLAKYQETQYF
TGCACCAGCAGCTCGAAACTAGCAAAGTACCAAGAGACCCAGTACTTC
>.|TRBJ1-3|TRBV27|.
CASSLSEQGNTIYF
TGTGCCAGCAGTTTATCAGAACAGGGAAACACCATATATTTT
>TRBD2|TRBJ2-3|TRBV5-1|few
CASSPSGSFPDTQYF
TGCGCCAGCAGCCCTAGCGGGAGTTTCCCAGATACGCAGTATTTT
>.|TRBJ2-3|TRBV25-1|few
CASTQGGLTDTQYF
TGTGCCAGCACTCAGGGGGGTTTGACAGATACGCAGTATTTT
>TRBD1|TRBJ2-7|TRBV19|.
CASSTSGTGTYEQYF
TGTGCCAGTAGTACCTCCGGGACAGGGACCTACGAGCAGTACTTC
>.|TRBJ2-7|TRBV7-2|few
CASSLGRESYEQYF
TGTGCCAGCAGCTTAGGGAGGGAGTCCTACGAGCAGTACTTC
>TRBD2|TRBJ2-7|TRBV4-2|.
CASSQIAGSTYEQYF
TGTGCCAGCAGCCAAATAGCGGGAAGTACCTACGAGCAGTACTTC
>TRBD2|TRBJ2-3|TRBV25-1|.
CASSDRLATDTQYF
TGTGCCAGCAGTGATCGACTAGCGACAGATACGCAGTATTTT
>.|TRBJ2-5|TRBV20-1|.
CSAPKEYQETQYF
TGCAGTGCCCCAAAAGAGTACCAAGAGACCCAGTACTTC
>TRBD1|TRBJ1-5|TRBV3-1|.
CASSPGTGHQPQHF
TGTGCCAGCAGCCCCGGGACAGGGCATCAGCCCCAGCATTTT
>TRBD2|TRBJ2-4|TRBV14|.
CASSQGVTSGRAGAKNIQYF
TGTGCCAGCAGCCAAGGAGTTACTAGCGGGAGGGCCGGGGCCAAAAACATTCAGTACTTC
>TRBD1|TRBJ2-2|TRBV4-1|few
CASSQDRSGGLETGELFF
TGCGCCAGCAGCCAAGATCGTTCAGGGGGCTTGGAGACCGGGGAGCTGTTTTTT
>.|TRBJ2-3|TRBV12-3/TRBV12-4|.
CASSFLAGNIDTQYF
TGTGCCAGCAGTTTTTTGGCGGGAAATATAGATACGCAGTATTTT
>.|TRBJ2-5|TRBV19|.
CASSTMDREGETQYF
TGTGCCAGTAGTACAATGGACAGGGAGGGAGAGACCCAGTACTTC
>.|TRBJ1-2|TRBV20-1|.
CSARDGLLYTF
TGCAGTGCTAGAGATGGACTTCTCTACACCTTC
>.|TRBJ2-1|TRBV4-2|.
CASSQVRQGGPSYNEQFF
TGTGCCAGCAGCCAAGTAAGGCAGGGGGGACCCTCCTACAATGAGCAGTTCTTC
>.|TRBJ1-1|TRBV7-2|.
CANSLSNVEAFF
TGTGCCAACAGCTTAAGTAATGTTGAAGCTTTCTTT
>TRBD1|TRBJ2-3|TRBV7-2|few
CASSLWTGGTDTQYF
TGTGCCAGCAGCCTTTGGACAGGGGGCACAGATACGCAGTATTTT
>TRBD2|TRBJ2-7|TRBV7-2|once
CASSSPSGRASYEQYF
TGTGCCAGCAGCTCCCCTAGCGGGAGGGCCTCCTACGAGCAGTACTTC
>.|TRBJ2-5|TRBV27|.
CASSIMDTAETQYF
TGTGCCAGCAGTATCATGGACACAGCAGAGACCCAGTACTTC